Listed below are T cell receptor beta chains from one sample, sequenced in a study of cytomegalovirus exposure and HLA in healthy donors. Measured with immunoSEQ multiplex PCR; TCRdb has only the in-frame clones, and not every one. The profile shows fewer than 250,000 clones, nearly 80% of them singletons. The sample was PBMCs. Receptor source: a male donor in good health and CMV-seronegative. The CDR3 runs from the conserved cysteine through the conserved F or W. A D gene is named only where the DNA matches it firmly. Part of the rows lack a size; the others show once, few, many or a class for expanded clones.

d_call: -
j_call: TRBJ2-2
v_call: TRBV5-1
clone_size: -
cdr3_nt: TGCGCCAGCAGCTACAGGAGGGTGGCCGGGGAGCTGTTTTTT
cdr3_aa: CASSYRRVAGELFF

d_call: -
j_call: TRBJ1-2
v_call: TRBV7-8
clone_size: -
cdr3_nt: TGTGCCAGCAGCCGCTGGGGGGAGAGCTACACCTTC
cdr3_aa: CASSRWGESYTF

d_call: TRBD2
j_call: TRBJ2-3
v_call: TRBV30
clone_size: -
cdr3_nt: TGTGCCTGGAGTGCAGCCGTTAGCGGGGGGGCCACAGATACGCAGTATTTT
cdr3_aa: CAWSAAVSGGATDTQYF

d_call: -
j_call: TRBJ1-5
v_call: TRBV18
clone_size: -
cdr3_nt: TGTGCCAGCCCACAGGACACCGATGGATCAGGCAATCAGCCCCAGCATTTT
cdr3_aa: CASPQDTDGSGNQPQHF

d_call: -
j_call: TRBJ2-1
v_call: TRBV5-6
clone_size: -
cdr3_nt: TGTGCCAGCAGCTTGGGGCTGATCAATGAGCAGTTCTTC
cdr3_aa: CASSLGLINEQFF

d_call: TRBD1
j_call: TRBJ2-1
v_call: TRBV7-3
clone_size: -
cdr3_nt: TGTGCCAGCAGCTTCCCGGGACAGGCGGGCAATGAGCAGTTCTTC
cdr3_aa: CASSFPGQAGNEQFF

d_call: TRBD1
j_call: TRBJ1-5
v_call: TRBV28
clone_size: -
cdr3_nt: TGTGCCAGCAGTTTAGGCGGACAGGGTCGGATTAAGCCCCAGCATTTT
cdr3_aa: CASSLGGQGRIKPQHF

d_call: -
j_call: TRBJ2-1
v_call: TRBV28
clone_size: -
cdr3_nt: TGTGCCAGCAGTTTGCAGGGGTTTTACAATGAGCAGTTCTTC
cdr3_aa: CASSLQGFYNEQFF

d_call: -
j_call: TRBJ1-5
v_call: TRBV30
clone_size: -
cdr3_nt: TGTGCCTGGAGTGGAGGGTTGGGCAATCAGCCCCAGCATTTT
cdr3_aa: CAWSGGLGNQPQHF

d_call: TRBD1
j_call: TRBJ2-3
v_call: TRBV2
clone_size: -
cdr3_nt: TGTGCCAGCACCCGACAGGGGGTGTCAGATACGCAGTATTTT
cdr3_aa: CASTRQGVSDTQYF

d_call: TRBD1
j_call: TRBJ2-2
v_call: TRBV5-1
clone_size: -
cdr3_nt: TGCGCCAGCAGCCGCGGGACAGGGGTCGCCGGGGAGCTGTTTTTT
cdr3_aa: CASSRGTGVAGELFF

d_call: -
j_call: TRBJ2-2
v_call: TRBV10-3
clone_size: -
cdr3_nt: TGTGCCATCAGTGAGTCTTACCAGGCCAGGGGCCGTCACACCGGGGAGCTGTTTTTT
cdr3_aa: CAISESYQARGRHTGELFF

d_call: TRBD2
j_call: TRBJ2-7
v_call: TRBV27
clone_size: -
cdr3_nt: TGTGCCAGCAGTTTCAAAGGGAGGGCCTACGAGCAGTACTTC
cdr3_aa: CASSFKGRAYEQYF

d_call: -
j_call: TRBJ1-1
v_call: TRBV6-1
clone_size: -
cdr3_nt: TGTGCCAGCAGTGAAGGCCCAGGCATGAACACTGAAGCTTTCTTT
cdr3_aa: CASSEGPGMNTEAFF

d_call: TRBD1
j_call: TRBJ1-1
v_call: TRBV9
clone_size: -
cdr3_nt: TGTGCCAGCAGCGCGGGACATCTTACAGGGGGGACTGAAGCTTTCTTT
cdr3_aa: CASSAGHLTGGTEAFF

d_call: -
j_call: TRBJ2-2
v_call: TRBV7-2
clone_size: -
cdr3_nt: TGTGCCAGCAGCCCCCGACTAGGCGCGAACACCGGGGAGCTGTTTTTT
cdr3_aa: CASSPRLGANTGELFF

d_call: -
j_call: TRBJ2-2
v_call: TRBV30
clone_size: -
cdr3_nt: TGTGCCTGGAAGACGGGGATGAACACCGGGGAGCTGTTTTTT
cdr3_aa: CAWKTGMNTGELFF

d_call: -
j_call: TRBJ2-2
v_call: TRBV28
clone_size: -
cdr3_nt: TGTGCCAGCAGTTCTCAGGGTCTTGAGCTGTTTTTT
cdr3_aa: CASSSQGLELFF

d_call: -
j_call: TRBJ1-4
v_call: TRBV19
clone_size: -
cdr3_nt: TGTGCCAGTAGTAGTCAGGGAAAAGAAAAACTGTTTTTT
cdr3_aa: CASSSQGKEKLFF

d_call: -
j_call: TRBJ1-1
v_call: TRBV7-2
clone_size: once
cdr3_nt: TGTGCCAGCAGCTTAGCGCATGGGGGGATGAACACTGAAGCTTTCTTT
cdr3_aa: CASSLAHGGMNTEAFF

d_call: -
j_call: TRBJ2-5
v_call: TRBV18
clone_size: -
cdr3_nt: TGTGCCAGCTTGGGCTCCCAAGAGACCCAGTACTTC
cdr3_aa: CASLGSQETQYF

d_call: TRBD1
j_call: TRBJ1-6
v_call: TRBV27
clone_size: -
cdr3_nt: TGTGCCAGCAGTTTATTGGGGACAGACTCACCCCTCCACTTT
cdr3_aa: CASSLLGTDSPLHF

d_call: -
j_call: TRBJ2-7
v_call: TRBV5-5
clone_size: -
cdr3_nt: TGTGCCAGCAGCTCTCAGACGGGGATTCCCCAGGAGCAGTACTTC
cdr3_aa: CASSSQTGIPQEQYF

d_call: -
j_call: TRBJ2-1
v_call: TRBV4-3
clone_size: -
cdr3_nt: TGCGCCAGCAGCCAAGAGGTGGGGCGTTCTGATGAGCAGTTCTTC
cdr3_aa: CASSQEVGRSDEQFF

d_call: -
j_call: TRBJ2-1
v_call: TRBV7-9
clone_size: -
cdr3_nt: TGTGCCAGCAGCTTAGGGTCAGGGGACTACAATGAGCAGTTCTTC
cdr3_aa: CASSLGSGDYNEQFF

d_call: TRBD1
j_call: TRBJ2-7
v_call: TRBV6-5
clone_size: -
cdr3_nt: TGTGCCAGCAGTTACGGGGGACAGGGCAACGAGCAGTACTTC
cdr3_aa: CASSYGGQGNEQYF

d_call: TRBD2
j_call: TRBJ2-5
v_call: TRBV2
clone_size: -
cdr3_nt: TGTGCCAGCCGGACGGGGGGAGGGGCGGCAGAGACCCAGTACTTC
cdr3_aa: CASRTGGGAAETQYF

d_call: -
j_call: TRBJ1-2
v_call: TRBV4-2
clone_size: -
cdr3_nt: TGTGCCAGCAGCCAAGATTCTGGAGGGAGCTATGGCTACACCTTC
cdr3_aa: CASSQDSGGSYGYTF

d_call: -
j_call: TRBJ2-1
v_call: TRBV27
clone_size: -
cdr3_nt: TGTGCCAGCAGTTTAGGGATCGGGACACCCCTTAGGAATGAGCAGTTCTTC
cdr3_aa: CASSLGIGTPLRNEQFF

d_call: -
j_call: TRBJ1-3
v_call: TRBV9
clone_size: -
cdr3_nt: TGTGCCAGCAGCGTAGAGGGGGTTGGAAACACCATATATTTT
cdr3_aa: CASSVEGVGNTIYF

d_call: -
j_call: TRBJ1-2
v_call: TRBV4-3
clone_size: once
cdr3_nt: TGCGCCAGCAGCCGAGGCGAAGGGGACTATGGCTACACCTTC
cdr3_aa: CASSRGEGDYGYTF

d_call: TRBD1
j_call: TRBJ2-7
v_call: TRBV27
clone_size: -
cdr3_nt: TGTGCCAGCAGCTACACCGGGACAGGCGCCCCTAAGCAGTACTTC
cdr3_aa: CASSYTGTGAPKQYF

d_call: -
j_call: TRBJ2-2
v_call: TRBV28
clone_size: -
cdr3_nt: TGTGCCAGCAGCTCGAAGGTCGGGGGACAGATTAACACCGGGGAGCTGTTTTTT
cdr3_aa: CASSSKVGGQINTGELFF

d_call: -
j_call: TRBJ2-7
v_call: TRBV27
clone_size: -
cdr3_nt: TGTGCCAACAGCCCGTCTCAGGGGTTCGTCTCGTACGAGCAGTACTTC
cdr3_aa: CANSPSQGFVSYEQYF

d_call: -
j_call: TRBJ2-5
v_call: TRBV11-3
clone_size: -
cdr3_nt: TGTGCCAGCTCTCAGGGGACCGCGGGAGAGACCCAGTACTTC
cdr3_aa: CASSQGTAGETQYF

d_call: TRBD2
j_call: TRBJ2-5
v_call: TRBV7-6
clone_size: few
cdr3_nt: TGTGCCAGCAGCCCCGGGACTATCCAAGAGACCCAGTACTTC
cdr3_aa: CASSPGTIQETQYF

d_call: -
j_call: TRBJ2-2
v_call: TRBV6-5
clone_size: -
cdr3_nt: TGTGCCAGCAGTTTGGGTCGGGACACCGGGGAGCTGTTTTTT
cdr3_aa: CASSLGRDTGELFF

d_call: -
j_call: TRBJ1-1
v_call: TRBV7-8
clone_size: -
cdr3_nt: TGTGCCAGCAGCCCCCTTACAGGGCTCATGAACACTGAAGCTTTCTTT
cdr3_aa: CASSPLTGLMNTEAFF